Here is one T cell receptor (beta chain) with its context. Its antigen is not identified. The sample belongs to a study of shared clonotypes between healthy human individuals. At the level of the study: The cohort had a couple of women and three men, ages 18 to 49. Findings of the study overall: A limitation of the genetic and exposure-history diversity represented arose from few donors.

CDR3 length: 13 residues. Germline CDR1 is MGHRA and CDR2 is YSYEKL. The ends were cut back, 4 bases at V and 6 bases at J, with 13 bases in the middle. Evenly divided among several immunoSEQ plates was the genomic DNA of each subset. The table came from immunoSEQ multiplex PCR; TCRdb's copy has only in-frame clones and leaves some out. The sample records 2 million to 2.5 million clones, 93% being singletons. Naive CD8 cells lacked CD45RO and underwent positive selection for CCR7, leaving out terminally differentiated effector memory CD45RA+ cells. Sequences were obtained from naive CD8+ T cells from PBMCs. The receptor was isolated from a man younger than 30 in good health. Some clones in this sample may be carry-over from other donors' samples. The V and J genes are TRBV4-1 and TRBJ2-7, with a possible D match to TRBD2 (5 bases). CDR3 protein: CASSRELGGEQYF. As DNA, the CDR3 is TGCGCCAGCAGCCGGGAGCTCGGCGGCGAGCAGTACTTC.